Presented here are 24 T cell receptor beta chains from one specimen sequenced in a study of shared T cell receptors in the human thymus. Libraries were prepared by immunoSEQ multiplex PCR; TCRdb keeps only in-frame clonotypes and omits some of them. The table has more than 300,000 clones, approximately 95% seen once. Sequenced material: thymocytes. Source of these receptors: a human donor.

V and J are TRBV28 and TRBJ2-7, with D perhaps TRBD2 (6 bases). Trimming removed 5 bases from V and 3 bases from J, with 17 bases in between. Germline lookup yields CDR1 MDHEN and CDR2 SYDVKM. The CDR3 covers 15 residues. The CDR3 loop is CASSAGRAPYYEQYF. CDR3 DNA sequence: TGTGCCAGCAGTGCCGGGAGAGCCCCCTACTACGAGCAGTACTTC.

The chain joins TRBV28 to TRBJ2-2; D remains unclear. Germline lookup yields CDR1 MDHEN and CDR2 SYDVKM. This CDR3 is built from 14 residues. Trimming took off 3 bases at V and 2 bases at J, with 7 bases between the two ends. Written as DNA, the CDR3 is TGTGCCAGCAGTTTCAGATCAAACACCGGGGAGCTGTTTTTT. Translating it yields CASSFRSNTGELFF.

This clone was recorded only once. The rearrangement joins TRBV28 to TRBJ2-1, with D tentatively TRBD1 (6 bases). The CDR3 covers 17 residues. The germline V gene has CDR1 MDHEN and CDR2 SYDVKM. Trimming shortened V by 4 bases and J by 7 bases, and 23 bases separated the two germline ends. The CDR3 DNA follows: TGTGCCAGCAGTTACCCCCTTGACAGGACCTTGAGGAATGAGCAGTTCTTC. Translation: CASSYPLDRTLRNEQFF.

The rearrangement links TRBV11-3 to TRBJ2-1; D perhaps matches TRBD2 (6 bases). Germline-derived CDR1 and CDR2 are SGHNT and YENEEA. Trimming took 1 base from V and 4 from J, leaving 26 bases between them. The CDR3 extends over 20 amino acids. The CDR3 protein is CASSLGSGTVGPGRYNEQFF. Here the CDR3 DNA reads TGTGCCAGCAGCTTAGGGTCAGGAACCGTTGGGCCAGGGAGGTACAATGAGCAGTTCTTC.

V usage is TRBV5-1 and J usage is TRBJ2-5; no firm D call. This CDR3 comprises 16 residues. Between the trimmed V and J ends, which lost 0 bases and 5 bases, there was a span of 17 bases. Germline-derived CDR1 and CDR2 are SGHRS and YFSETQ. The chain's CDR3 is CASSLGPSEVGETQYF. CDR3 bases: TGCGCCAGCAGCTTGGGACCAAGCGAGGTAGGGGAGACCCAGTACTTC.

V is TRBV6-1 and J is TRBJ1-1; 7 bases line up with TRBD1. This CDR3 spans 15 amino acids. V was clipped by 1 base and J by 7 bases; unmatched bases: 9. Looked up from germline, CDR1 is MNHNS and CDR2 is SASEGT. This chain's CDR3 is CASSEGWGRGDEAFF. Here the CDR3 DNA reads TGTGCCAGCAGTGAAGGCTGGGGCAGGGGGGATGAAGCTTTCTTT.

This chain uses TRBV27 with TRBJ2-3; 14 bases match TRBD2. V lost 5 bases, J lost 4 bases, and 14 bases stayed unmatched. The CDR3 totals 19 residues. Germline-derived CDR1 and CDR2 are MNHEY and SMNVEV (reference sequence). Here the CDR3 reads CASSRARLAGGPPPDTQYF. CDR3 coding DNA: TGTGCCAGCAGTCGAGCCAGACTAGCGGGAGGGCCACCACCAGATACGCAGTATTTT.

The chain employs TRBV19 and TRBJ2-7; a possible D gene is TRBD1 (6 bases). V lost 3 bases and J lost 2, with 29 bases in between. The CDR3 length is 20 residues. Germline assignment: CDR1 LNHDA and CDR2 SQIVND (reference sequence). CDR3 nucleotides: TGTGCCAGTAGTATTACGGTCCGGGCCAGGGGCCAAGCGCGACCCTACGAGCAGTACTTC. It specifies CASSITVRARGQARPYEQYF.

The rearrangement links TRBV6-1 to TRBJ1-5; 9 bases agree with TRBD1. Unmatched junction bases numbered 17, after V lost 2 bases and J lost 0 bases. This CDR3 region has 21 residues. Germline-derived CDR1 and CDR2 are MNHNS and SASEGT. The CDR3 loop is CASSEQRQGESEPYSNQPQHF. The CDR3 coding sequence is TGTGCCAGCAGTGAACAGAGACAGGGGGAAAGCGAACCGTATAGCAATCAGCCCCAGCATTTT.

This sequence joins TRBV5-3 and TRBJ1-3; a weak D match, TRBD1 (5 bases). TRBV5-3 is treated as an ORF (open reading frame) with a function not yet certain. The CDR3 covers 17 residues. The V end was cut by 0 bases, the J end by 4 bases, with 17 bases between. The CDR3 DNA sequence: TGTGCCAGAAGCTTGGAGTGTTTCAGGGCGGTCGGAAACACCATATATTTT. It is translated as CARSLECFRAVGNTIYF.

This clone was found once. The CDR3 here is CASSQPGSIRGQYF. The DNA of the CDR3 is TGTGCCAGCAGTCAGCCTGGGTCCATACGGGGGCAGTATTTT. The rearrangement links TRBV7-8 to TRBJ2-3; D perhaps matches TRBD2 (5 bases). With 6 bases removed from V and 11 bases from J, the gap between germline ends came to 21 bases. The CDR3 runs to 14 residues. CDR1 SGHVS and CDR2 FQNEAQ come from the germline V gene.

The CDR3 spells CASSIEDRGAYNEQFF. CDR3 sequence (DNA): TGTGCCAGTAGTATCGAGGACAGGGGTGCCTACAATGAGCAGTTCTTC. The V gene is TRBV19, the J gene TRBJ2-1, with 9 bases matching TRBD1. Germline V CDR1 and CDR2: LNHDA, SQIVND (reference sequence). The trim removed 3 bases at V and 2 bases at J, leaving 5 bases unmatched. CDR3 length: 16 residues.

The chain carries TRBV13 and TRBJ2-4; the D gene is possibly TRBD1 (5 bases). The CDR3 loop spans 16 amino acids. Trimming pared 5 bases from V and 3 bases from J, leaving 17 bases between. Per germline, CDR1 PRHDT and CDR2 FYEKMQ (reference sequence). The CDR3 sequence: CASSPKDIEDKNIQYF. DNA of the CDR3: TGTGCCAGCAGCCCAAAGGACATAGAGGACAAAAACATTCAGTACTTC.

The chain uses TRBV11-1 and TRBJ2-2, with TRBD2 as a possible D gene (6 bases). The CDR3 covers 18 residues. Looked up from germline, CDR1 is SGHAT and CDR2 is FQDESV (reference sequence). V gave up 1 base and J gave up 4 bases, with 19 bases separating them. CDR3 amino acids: CASSLGWVSGSRTGELFF. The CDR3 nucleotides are TGTGCCAGCAGCTTAGGATGGGTCAGCGGGTCCCGCACCGGGGAGCTGTTTTTT. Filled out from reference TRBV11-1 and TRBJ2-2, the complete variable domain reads EAEVAQSPRYKITEKSQAVAFWCDPISGHATLYWYRQILGQGPELLVQFQDESVVDDSQLPKDRFSAERLKGVDSTLKIQPAELGDSAMYLCASSLGWVSGSRTGELFFGEGSRLTVL.

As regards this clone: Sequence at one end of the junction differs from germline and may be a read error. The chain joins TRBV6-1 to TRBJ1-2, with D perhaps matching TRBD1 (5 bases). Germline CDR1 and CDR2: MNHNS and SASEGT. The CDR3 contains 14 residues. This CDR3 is CATIGGEETKYWDF. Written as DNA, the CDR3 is TGTGCCACTATCGGGGGGGAGGAGACCAAATACTGGGACTTC.

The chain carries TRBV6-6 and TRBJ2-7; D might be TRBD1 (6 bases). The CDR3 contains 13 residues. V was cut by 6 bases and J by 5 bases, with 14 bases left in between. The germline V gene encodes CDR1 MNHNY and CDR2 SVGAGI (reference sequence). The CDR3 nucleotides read TGTGCCAGCAGCCCCAGACAGGTCCACGAGCAGTACTTC. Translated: CASSPRQVHEQYF.

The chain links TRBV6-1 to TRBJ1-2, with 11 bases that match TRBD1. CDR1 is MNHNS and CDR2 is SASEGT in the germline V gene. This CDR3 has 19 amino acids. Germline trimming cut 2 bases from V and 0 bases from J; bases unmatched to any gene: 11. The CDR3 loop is CASSELSRGQGGSNYGYTF. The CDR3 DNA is TGTGCCAGCAGTGAACTCAGTAGGGGACAGGGGGGCTCTAACTATGGCTACACCTTC.

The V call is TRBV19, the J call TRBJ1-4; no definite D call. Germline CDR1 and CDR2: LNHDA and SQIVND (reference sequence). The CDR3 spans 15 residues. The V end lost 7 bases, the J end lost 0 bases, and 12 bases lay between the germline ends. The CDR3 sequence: CASTPGEATNEKLFF. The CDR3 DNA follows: TGTGCCAGTACCCCGGGAGAGGCAACTAATGAAAAACTGTTTTTT.

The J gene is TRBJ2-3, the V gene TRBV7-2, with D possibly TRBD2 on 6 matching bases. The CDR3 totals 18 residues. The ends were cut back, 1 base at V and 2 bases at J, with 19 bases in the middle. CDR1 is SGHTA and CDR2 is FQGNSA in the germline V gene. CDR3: CASSLGSGSGVFTDTQYF. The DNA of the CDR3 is TGTGCCAGCAGCTTAGGTAGCGGTAGCGGAGTTTTCACAGATACGCAGTATTTT.

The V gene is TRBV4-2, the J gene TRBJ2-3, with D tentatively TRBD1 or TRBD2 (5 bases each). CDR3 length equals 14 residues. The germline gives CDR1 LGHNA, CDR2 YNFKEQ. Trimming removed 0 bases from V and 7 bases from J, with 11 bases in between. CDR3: CASSQDPGPNTQYF. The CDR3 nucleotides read TGTGCCAGCAGCCAAGATCCGGGGCCAAATACGCAGTATTTT.

CDR3 nucleotide sequence: TGTGCCAGCAGTGAAGCGGCCGGGGGACAGGGATCTGGGGCCAACGTCCTGACTTTC. Protein product: CASSEAAGGQGSGANVLTF. V and J are TRBV6-1 and TRBJ2-6; 9 bases map to TRBD1. Germline V gives CDR1 MNHNS, CDR2 SASEGT. With 0 bases clipped from V and 1 base from J, the junction kept 7 bases outside the gene matches. CDR3 length: 19 residues.

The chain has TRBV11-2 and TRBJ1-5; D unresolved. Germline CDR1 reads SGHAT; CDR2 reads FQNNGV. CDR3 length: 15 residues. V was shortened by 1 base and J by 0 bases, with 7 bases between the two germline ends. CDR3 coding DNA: TGTGCCAGCAGCTTAGGGCGGGATAGCAATCAGCCCCAGCATTTT. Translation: CASSLGRDSNQPQHF.

The CDR3 coding sequence is TGTGCCTGGAGTGTGATTTTGGGGAACAGGGGCTTCGACACCGGGGAGCTGTTTTTT. This codes for CAWSVILGNRGFDTGELFF. This sequence joins TRBV30 and TRBJ2-2; 7 bases are shared with TRBD1. Germline CDR1 and CDR2: GTSNPN and SVGIG (reference sequence). With V trimmed by 0 bases and J by 3 bases, 16 bases remained unmatched. There are 19 residues in the CDR3.

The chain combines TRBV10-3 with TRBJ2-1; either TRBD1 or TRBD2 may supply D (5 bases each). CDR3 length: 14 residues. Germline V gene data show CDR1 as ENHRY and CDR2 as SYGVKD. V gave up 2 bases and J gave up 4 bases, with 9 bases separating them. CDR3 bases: TGTGCCATCAGTGAGAGGGACGGATACAATGAGCAGTTCTTC. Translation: CAISERDGYNEQFF.